The rows below give T cell receptor beta chains drawn from one sample of a study of response to subunit inactivated influenza vaccine. TCRdb re-analysed the RT-PCR reads in MiXCR, keeping a single row per CDR3 protein. The top ten clones hold around 10% of a sample with 450,000 to 700,000 distinct CDR3 sequences, around 13% of them seen once. The sample was PBMCs from blood, taken 12 days after vaccination. The receptors come from a man aged 45-60 years who received an inactivated influenza vaccine. Each CDR3 is given with its conserved first and last residue. A D gene is named only where the DNA matches it firmly. Clone size, where shown, is once, few, many, or a class for clones that have expanded.

TRBJ1-3 . . TRBV10-3 CAISREGLSSGNTIYF TGTGCCATCAGTCGCGAGGGCTTATCCTCTGGAAACACCATATATTTT
TRBJ2-7 . few TRBV5-1 CASSAYRNYEQYF TGCGCCAGCAGCGCCTACAGAAACTACGAGCAGTACTTC
TRBJ1-4 TRBD1 . TRBV5-4 CASSPGKTGNDEKLFF TGTGCCAGCAGCCCTGGAAAGACAGGGAACGATGAAAAACTGTTTTTT
TRBJ2-2 . many TRBV6-4 CASSESGEGELFF TGTGCCAGCAGTGAATCGGGGGAAGGGGAGCTGTTTTTT
TRBJ2-2 . few TRBV7-8 CASSPRRRNTGELFF TGTGCCAGCAGCCCTCGACGGCGAAACACCGGGGAGCTGTTTTTT
TRBJ2-3 . . TRBV7-2 CASSLYPGRTDTQYF TGTGCCAGCAGCTTATATCCGGGACGCACAGATACGCAGTATTTT
TRBJ2-1 TRBD2 few TRBV24-1 CATSDNGRNSYNEQFF TGTGCCACCAGTGATAACGGGAGGAACTCCTACAATGAGCAGTTCTTC
TRBJ1-2 . few TRBV12-3/TRBV12-4 CASRQQAGYGYTF TGTGCCAGCAGGCAACAGGCGGGCTATGGCTACACCTTC
TRBJ2-5 TRBD2 few TRBV11-2 CASSSRDYGTSGSRETQYF TGTGCCAGCAGCTCCCGAGACTACGGGACTAGCGGGAGTCGGGAGACCCAGTACTTC
TRBJ2-3 . . TRBV19 CASKLRREDTQYF TGTGCCAGTAAACTCCGGAGGGAAGATACGCAGTATTTT
TRBJ1-3 . few TRBV29-1 CSGTRETGNTIYF TGCAGCGGCACCAGGGAGACCGGAAACACCATATATTTT
TRBJ1-2 . many TRBV20-1 CSARDRLRQQAARGYTF TGCAGTGCTAGAGATCGGTTGCGACAGCAGGCAGCGCGGGGCTACACCTTC
TRBJ2-1 . few TRBV6-2/TRBV6-3 CASSLANYNEQFF TGTGCCAGCAGTTTAGCGAATTACAATGAGCAGTTCTTC
TRBJ2-3 . few TRBV20-1 CSARDGGGDTQYF TGCAGTGCTAGAGATGGAGGGGGTGATACGCAGTATTTT
TRBJ2-5 TRBD1 . TRBV5-1 CASSVQGIEETQYF TGCGCCAGCAGCGTACAGGGGATCGAGGAGACCCAGTACTTC
TRBJ1-1 . . TRBV29-1 CSEGDGNTEAFF TGCAGCGAGGGGGACGGAAACACTGAAGCTTTCTTT
TRBJ2-7 TRBD1 few TRBV10-2 CASSTGQGDPYEQYF TGCGCCAGCAGTACCGGACAGGGGGACCCATACGAGCAGTACTTC
TRBJ2-2 . . TRBV11-2 CASSPTQAFGELFF TGTGCCAGCAGCCCCACCCAGGCCTTCGGGGAGCTGTTTTTT
TRBJ2-3 . few TRBV10-3 CAISRRDGDTQYF TGTGCCATCAGTCGCAGGGATGGCGATACGCAGTATTTT
TRBJ2-1 TRBD2 . TRBV14 CASAPGLLYNEQFF TGTGCCAGCGCCCCGGGACTACTATACAATGAGCAGTTCTTC
TRBJ1-3 TRBD1 . TRBV20-1 CSASRTGGPGNTIYF TGCAGTGCTAGTCGGACAGGGGGGCCTGGAAACACCATATATTTT
TRBJ1-1 . . TRBV4-3 CASSLGPGLNTEAFF TGCGCCAGCAGCCTCGGGCCCGGCCTGAACACTGAAGCTTTCTTT
TRBJ2-7 . . TRBV29-1 CSVLWGILLGEQYF TGCAGCGTCCTCTGGGGTATATTACTCGGCGAGCAGTACTTC
TRBJ2-2 TRBD2 few TRBV6-1 CASSEGLAGWNTGELFF TGTGCCAGCAGTGAGGGACTAGCGGGATGGAACACCGGGGAGCTGTTTTTT
TRBJ2-7 . . TRBV5-1 CASSPLQGIDEQYF TGCGCCAGCAGCCCGCTACAGGGAATAGACGAGCAGTACTTC
TRBJ1-2 . few TRBV5-1 CASSSPRVRGYTF TGCGCCAGCAGCTCGCCTCGGGTGCGTGGCTACACCTTC
TRBJ2-7 . few TRBV4-2 CASSHDGSSSYEQYF TGTGCCAGCAGCCATGACGGATCCTCCTCCTACGAGCAGTACTTC
TRBJ2-2 . . TRBV7-2 CASSPGAAMTGELFF TGTGCCAGCAGCCCCGGGGCGGCAATGACCGGGGAGCTGTTTTTT